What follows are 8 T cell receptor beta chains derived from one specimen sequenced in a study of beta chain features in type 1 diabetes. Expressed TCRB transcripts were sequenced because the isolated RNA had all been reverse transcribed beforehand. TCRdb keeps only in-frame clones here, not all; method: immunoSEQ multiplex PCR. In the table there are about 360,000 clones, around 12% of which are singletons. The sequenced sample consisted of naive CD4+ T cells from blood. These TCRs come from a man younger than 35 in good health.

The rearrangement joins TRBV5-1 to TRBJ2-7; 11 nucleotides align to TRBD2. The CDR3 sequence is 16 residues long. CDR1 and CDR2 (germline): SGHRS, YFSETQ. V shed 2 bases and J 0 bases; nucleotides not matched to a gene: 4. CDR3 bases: TGCGCCAGCAGCTTCCTAGCGGGGGGAAGCTCCTACGAGCAGTACTTC. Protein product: CASSFLAGGSSYEQYF.

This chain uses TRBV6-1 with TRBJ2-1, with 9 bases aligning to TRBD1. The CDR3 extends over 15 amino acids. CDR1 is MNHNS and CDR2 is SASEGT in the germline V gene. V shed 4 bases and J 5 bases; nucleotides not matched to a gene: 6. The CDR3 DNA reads TGTGCCAGCAGTGGGTTGGGACAGGGTAACAATGAGCAGTTCTTC. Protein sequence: CASSGLGQGNNEQFF.

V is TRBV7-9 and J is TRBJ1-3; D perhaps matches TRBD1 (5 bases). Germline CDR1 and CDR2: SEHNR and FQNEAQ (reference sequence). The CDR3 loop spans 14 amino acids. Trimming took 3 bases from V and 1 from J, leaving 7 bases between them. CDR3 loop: CASSLGLSGNTIYF. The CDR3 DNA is TGTGCCAGCAGCTTGGGACTTTCTGGAAACACCATATATTTT.

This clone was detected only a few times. CDR3 loop: CASSLELAGESEQYF. The CDR3 DNA sequence: TGTGCCAGCAGCTTAGAACTAGCGGGAGAAAGCGAGCAGTACTTC. The chain is built from TRBV7-8 and TRBJ2-7; TRBD2 aligns across 11 bases. The CDR3 length is 15 residues. Per the germline V gene, CDR1 is SGHVS and CDR2 is FQNEAQ. The J segment lost 6 bases and the V segment lost 1 base, leaving 5 bases of the junction unmatched.

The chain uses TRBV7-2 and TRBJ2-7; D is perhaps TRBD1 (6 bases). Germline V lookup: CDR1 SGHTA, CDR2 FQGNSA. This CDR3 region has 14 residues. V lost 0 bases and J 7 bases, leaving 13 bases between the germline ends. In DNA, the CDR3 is TGTGCCAGCAGCTTAGCGGCCCCTCAGGGGGAGCAGTACTTC. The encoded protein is CASSLAAPQGEQYF. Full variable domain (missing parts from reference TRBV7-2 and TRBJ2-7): GAGVSQSPSNKVTEKGKDVELRCDPISGHTALYWYRQSLGQGLEFLIYFQGNSAPDKSGLPSDRFSAERTGGSVSTLTIQRTQQEDSAVYLCASSLAAPQGEQYFGPGTRLTVT.

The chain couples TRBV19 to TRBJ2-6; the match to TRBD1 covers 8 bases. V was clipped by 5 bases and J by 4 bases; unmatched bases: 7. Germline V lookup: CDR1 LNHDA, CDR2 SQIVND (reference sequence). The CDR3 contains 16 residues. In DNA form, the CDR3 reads TGTGCCAGTAGTGGCAGGGGGCTATCAGGGGCCAACGTCCTGACTTTC. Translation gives CASSGRGLSGANVLTF. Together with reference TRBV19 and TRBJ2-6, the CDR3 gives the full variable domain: DGGITQSPKYLFRKEGQNVTLSCEQNLNHDAMYWYRQDPGQGLRLIYYSQIVNDFQKGDIAEGYSVSREKKESFPLTVTSAQKNPTAFYLCASSGRGLSGANVLTFGAGSRLTVL.

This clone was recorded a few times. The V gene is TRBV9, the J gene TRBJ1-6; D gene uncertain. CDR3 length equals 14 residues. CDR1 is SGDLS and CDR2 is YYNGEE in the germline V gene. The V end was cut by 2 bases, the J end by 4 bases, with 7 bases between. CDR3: CASSVEGYNSPLHF. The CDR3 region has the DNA TGTGCCAGCAGCGTTGAGGGTTATAATTCACCCCTCCACTTT.

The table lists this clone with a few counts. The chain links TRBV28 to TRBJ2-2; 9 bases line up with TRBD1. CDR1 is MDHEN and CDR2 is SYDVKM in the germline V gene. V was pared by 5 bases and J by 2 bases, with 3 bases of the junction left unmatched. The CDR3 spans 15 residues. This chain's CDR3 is CASSTGGGNTGELFF. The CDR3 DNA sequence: TGTGCCAGCAGTACAGGGGGCGGTAACACCGGGGAGCTGTTTTTT.